This TCR beta chain was retrieved from a study of T cell changes during pregnancy in multiple sclerosis. Clones were read by immunoSEQ multiplex PCR, and TCRdb kept only the in-frame ones, dropping some. This sample yields nearly 25,000 clones, of which about 88% are seen a single time; about 0.68% belongs to the top ten. The CDR3 runs 14 residues. Trimming left V 5 bases short and J 3 bases short, with 13 bases between. CDR1 MNHEY and CDR2 SVGAGI come from the germline V gene. The gene calls are TRBV6-5 and TRBJ1-1, with D perhaps TRBD1 (5 bases). This clonotype originated in a female donor in good health, enrolled as a control in a pregnancy study. Sequenced material: CD4+ T cells from peripheral blood mononuclear cells, taken in the first trimester of pregnancy. CDR3 in DNA: TGTGCCAGCAGTCGAACTGGGGGGTACACTGAAGCTTTCTTT. Translation gives CASSRTGGYTEAFF.